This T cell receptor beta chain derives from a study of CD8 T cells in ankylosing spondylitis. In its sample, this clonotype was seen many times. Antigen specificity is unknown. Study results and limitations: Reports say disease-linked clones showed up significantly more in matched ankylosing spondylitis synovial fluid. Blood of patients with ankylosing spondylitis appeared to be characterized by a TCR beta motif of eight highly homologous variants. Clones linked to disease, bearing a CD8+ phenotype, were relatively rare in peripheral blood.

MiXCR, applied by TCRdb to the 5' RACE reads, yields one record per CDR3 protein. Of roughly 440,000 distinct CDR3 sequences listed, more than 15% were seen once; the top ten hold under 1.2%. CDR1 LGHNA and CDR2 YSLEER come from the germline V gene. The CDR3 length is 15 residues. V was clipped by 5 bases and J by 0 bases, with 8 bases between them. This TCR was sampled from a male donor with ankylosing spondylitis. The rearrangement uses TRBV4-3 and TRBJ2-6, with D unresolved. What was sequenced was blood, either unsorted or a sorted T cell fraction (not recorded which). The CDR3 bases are TGCGCCAGCAGCGATCAAAGCTCTGGGGCCAACGTCCTGACTTTC. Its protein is CASSDQSSGANVLTF.